Listed below are T cell receptor beta chains from one sample, sequenced in a study of low-dose radiotherapy and immunotherapy resistance in tumors. Using its own MiXCR run on the reads, TCRdb lists one record per CDR3 protein. The sample has 54,000 or so distinct CDR3 sequences; less than 25% are singletons. Sequenced material: PBMCs, taken before treatment. The receptors shown here come from a male donor with prostate cancer. Both conserved end residues are part of each CDR3. D genes are given only for firm matches. The size field is filled for only some rows; it gives once, few, many or a size class.

abundance,d_gene,j_gene,v_gene,CDR3nt,CDR3aa
many,TRBD2,TRBJ2-1,TRBV19,TGTGCCAGTAGTATTAAGGCTAGCGGGAGGATCTACAATGAGCAGTTCTTC,CASSIKASGRIYNEQFF
many,TRBD2,TRBJ2-5,TRBV7-9,TGTGCCAGCAGCCCAGCGGGGGGGGCCCAAGAGACCCAGTACTTC,CASSPAGGAQETQYF
many,NA,TRBJ2-2,TRBV5-6,TGTGCCAGCAGCTGGTTACCCGGGACGCACACCGGGGAGCTGTTTTTT,CASSWLPGTHTGELFF
NA,NA,TRBJ2-2,TRBV5-1,TGCGCCAGCAGCTTGGCGGACTACACCGGGGAGCTGTTTTTT,CASSLADYTGELFF
many,TRBD2,TRBJ2-1,TRBV20-1,TGCAGTGCTAGGTACGGACTAGCGGGAGGGAATGAGCAGTTCTTC,CSARYGLAGGNEQFF
medium-sized,NA,TRBJ2-2,TRBV5-4,TGTGCCAGCAGCTCGGGCCCGAACATAGAGCTGTTTTTT,CASSSGPNIELFF
NA,NA,TRBJ1-2,TRBV28,TGTGCCAGCACCTCGATGAGACAGAGGGATGGGTATGGCTACACCTTC,CASTSMRQRDGYGYTF
many,NA,TRBJ2-5,TRBV7-2,TGTGCCAGCAGCTTACGTCGGCGACAAGAGACCCAGTACTTC,CASSLRRRQETQYF
many,TRBD1,TRBJ1-5,TRBV28,TGTGCCAGCAGGCGAGGGGGCTCCGGGCAGCCCCAGCATTTT,CASRRGGSGQPQHF
many,NA,TRBJ1-1,TRBV7-8,TGTGCCAGCAGCTTAGTGGGCGGGAACACTGAAGCTTTCTTT,CASSLVGGNTEAFF
many,TRBD2,TRBJ2-7,TRBV9,TGTGCCAGCAGCGTAGCCAGTCCAGCGGGAGGGCCTCGGGAGCAGTACTTC,CASSVASPAGGPREQYF
many,NA,TRBJ2-7,TRBV5-1,TGCGCCAGCAGACCCGGGGTGAATTCCTACGAGCAGTACTTC,CASRPGVNSYEQYF
many,NA,TRBJ2-1,TRBV28,TGTGCCAGCACCACTAGTATTGGCCAGCGGGTGAAGCAGTTCTTC,CASTTSIGQRVKQFF
many,NA,TRBJ2-3,TRBV20-1,TGCAGTGCTAGGGGACTGGCAAACACAGATACGCAGTATTTT,CSARGLANTDTQYF
few,NA,TRBJ2-7,TRBV2,TGTGCCAGCAGTGAAATATACGAGCAGTACTTC,CASSEIYEQYF
many,NA,TRBJ1-2,TRBV7-9,TGTGCCAGCAGCTTAGATGGCGACAGGACTAACTATGGCTACACCTTC,CASSLDGDRTNYGYTF
few,NA,TRBJ2-5,TRBV5-1,TGCGCCAGCAGCGACCCAGGGCAAGAGACCCAGTACTTC,CASSDPGQETQYF